Shown below are 15 T cell receptor beta chains from a single sample sequenced in a study of T cell clonality in common variable immunodeficiency. Study-wide points: Common variable immunodeficiency TCR beta sequences reportedly had fewer deletions and N-nucleotide insertions.

The antigens these receptors bind are not known. Profiled with immunoSEQ multiplex PCR; TCRdb holds only in-frame clones, not every one. The specimen has 30,000 to 40,000 clones, none found just once. The sample comprised peripheral blood mononuclear cells. The receptors derive from a human donor with common variable immunodeficiency.

By sample fraction, this clone is medium-sized. Read sequence stops 3 residues before the CDR3 end, and the germline J gene provides the missing end. The chain employs TRBV2 and TRBJ2-5, with D unresolved. The V end was cut by 7 bases, the J end by 5 bases, with 11 bases between. CDR1 is SNHLY, CDR2 FYNNEI, per germline. The CDR3 sequence is 12 residues long. The CDR3 spells CASKAVGETQYF. CDR3 DNA (partial): TGTGCCAGCAAGGCCGTCGGGGAGACC.

This clone was seen a handful of times. The read is 3 residues too short to cover the CDR3 end, so that end is filled in from the germline J gene. V and J are TRBV2 and TRBJ1-2; maybe TRBD1 (5 bases). The CDR3 runs to 15 residues. The V gene's germline CDR1 is SNHLY and CDR2 FYNNEI. V gave up 3 bases and J gave up 4 bases, with 15 bases separating them. The CDR3 loop reads CASSESQGGGYGYTF. The part of the CDR3 DNA that was read is TGTGCCAGCAGTGAGTCACAAGGCGGGGGCTATGGC.

In this sample, this clone turned up many times. Read coverage stops 3 residues before the CDR3 terminus; the germline J gene supplies the remainder. The gene calls are TRBV5-1 and TRBJ2-1; D is possibly TRBD2 (6 bases). The germline V and J ends were trimmed by 4 bases and 4 bases, with 12 bases remaining between them. Germline CDR1 reads SGHRS; CDR2 reads YFSETQ. The CDR3 spans 14 residues. The CDR3 loop reads CASSPSEGYNEQFF. The sequenced part of the CDR3 DNA is TGCGCCAGCAGCCCTTCGGAGGGGTACAATGAG.

This clone has at least ten counts. The read ends 3 residues before the CDR3 terminus; that terminus is restored from the germline J gene. The rearrangement joins TRBV7-6 to TRBJ2-1, with no clear D. V was cut by 2 bases and J by 5 bases, with 7 bases left in between. Germline CDR1 SGHVS, CDR2 FNYEAQ. The CDR3 totals 13 residues. CDR3 bases read: TGTGCCAGCAGCTTACAGGCCGACAATGAG. Encoded protein: CASSLQADNE. The CDR3 as a whole reads CASSLQADNEQFF.

This clone was detected a few times. The CDR3 end falls 3 residues outside the read, so it is completed with the germline J gene. V is TRBV20-1 and J is TRBJ2-5, with 7 bases lining up with TRBD2. With V trimmed by 2 bases and J by 2 bases, 5 bases remained unmatched. The CDR3 has 14 amino acids. Germline CDR1 is DFQATT and CDR2 is SNEGSKA (reference sequence). The sequenced CDR3 bases are TGCAGTGCTAGATGGGCTAGCGGACAAGAGACC. Encoded protein: CSARWASGQET. In full, the CDR3 reads CSARWASGQETQYF.

This clone was seen only a few times. The CDR3 goes on 3 residues after the read ends, and that part is filled in from the germline J gene. The chain employs TRBV2 and TRBJ2-5; 10 nucleotides line up with TRBD2. Germline V gene lookup returns CDR1 SNHLY and CDR2 FYNNEI. CDR3 length: 14 amino acids. The J segment lost 4 bases and the V segment lost 4 bases, leaving 3 bases of the junction unmatched. The CDR3 sequence is CASSGGLARETQYF. The CDR3 DNA, read in part, is TGTGCCAGCAGTGGGGGACTAGCGAGAGAGACC. Combining the CDR3 with reference TRBV2 and TRBJ2-5 gives the whole variable domain EPEVTQTPSHQVTQMGQEVILRCVPISNHLYFYWYRQILGQKVEFLVSFYNNEISEKSEIFDDQFSVERPDGSNFTLKIRSTKLEDSAMYFCASSGGLARETQYFGPGTRLLVL.

This clone was seen at least ten times. The read ends 3 residues shy of where the CDR3 ends; the end is completed using the germline J gene. The chain is built from TRBV5-1 and TRBJ2-6, with 12 nucleotides matching TRBD1. This CDR3 region has 20 residues. Trimming took 4 bases from V and 0 from J; bases not matched to a gene: 11. Germline V gene data show CDR1 as SGHRS and CDR2 as YFSETQ. This CDR3 reads CASSRPAGTGGPSGANVLTF. The CDR3 DNA, read in part, is TGCGCCAGCAGCCGTCCCGCCGGGACAGGGGGCCCCTCTGGGGCCAACGTC.

There are many counts of this clone. The CDR3 end lies 3 residues beyond the end of the read and is filled in from the germline J gene. The V and J genes are TRBV20-1 and TRBJ2-3; 7 bases fit TRBD2. Trimming removed 4 bases from V and 4 bases from J; junction bases left unmatched: 5. This CDR3 region has 13 residues. CDR1 DFQATT and CDR2 SNEGSKA come from the germline V gene (reference sequence). The sequenced part of the CDR3 DNA is TGCAGTGCTAAAGTGGGGGGGGCAGATACG. This translates into CSAKVGGADT. The whole CDR3 protein reads CSAKVGGADTQYF.

This clone was seen ten or more times. Coverage ceases 3 residues before the CDR3 finishes, and the germline J gene fills in the end. V and J are TRBV7-6 and TRBJ2-3; 8 bases fit TRBD2. This CDR3 has 15 amino acids. V trimming: 2 bases; J trimming: 4 bases; junction bases outside the gene matches: 5. In germline, CDR1 is SGHVS, CDR2 FNYEAQ. The CDR3 protein is CASSLSETSADTQYF. The part of the CDR3 DNA that was read is TGTGCCAGCAGCTTAAGCGAGACTAGCGCAGATACG. The full variable domain, with the rest looked up from reference TRBV7-6 and TRBJ2-3, is GAGVSQSPRYKVTKRGQDVALRCDPISGHVSLYWYRQALGQGPEFLTYFNYEAQQDKSGLPNDRFSAERPEGSISTLTIQRTEQRDSAMYRCASSLSETSADTQYFGPGTRLTVL.

This clone has at least ten counts. The read ends 3 residues before the CDR3 terminus; that terminus is restored from the germline J gene. This sequence joins TRBV2 and TRBJ1-5; maybe TRBD1 (5 bases). Germline lookup yields CDR1 SNHLY and CDR2 FYNNEI. The V gene lost 1 base and the J gene lost 4 bases, with 11 bases spanning the gap. The CDR3 covers 15 residues. CDR3 region: CASSEGRQPNQPQHF. The sequenced part of the CDR3 DNA is TGTGCCAGCAGTGAAGGCCGACAGCCAAATCAGCCC.

Notes on this clone: The CDR3 end is not reached by the read, which stops 3 residues before it; the germline J gene fills it in. The chain recombines TRBV18 with TRBJ1-4, with D possibly TRBD1 on 5 matching bases. V was clipped by 2 bases and J by 4 bases, with 14 bases between them. There are 16 residues in the CDR3. In germline, CDR1 is KGHSH, CDR2 LQKENI. CDR3: CASSPSTASGNEKLFF. CDR3 DNA (partial): TGTGCCAGCTCACCATCGACAGCCTCCGGTAATGAAAAA.

A remark on this clone: The CDR3 goes on 3 residues after the read ends, and that part is filled in from the germline J gene. This chain joins TRBV19 and TRBJ1-1; 9 bases agree with TRBD1. V was pared by 5 bases and J by 3 bases, with 10 bases of the junction left unmatched. The V gene's germline CDR1 is LNHDA and CDR2 SQIVND (reference sequence). This CDR3 spans 16 amino acids. The sequenced part of the CDR3 DNA is TGTGCCAGTAGTCCCATACAGGGGGCACGGGACACTGAA. Translation: CASSPIQGARDTE. The full CDR3 reads CASSPIQGARDTEAFF.

The CDR3 sequence is CASSAIRTGQLNTEAFF. The DNA read from the CDR3 is TGTGCCAGCTCTGCAATCCGGACCGGACAGCTGAACACTGAA. The chain joins TRBV18 to TRBJ1-1; weak D call: TRBD1 (6 bases). The DNA ends 3 residues before the CDR3 does, and the rest of the CDR3 is filled in from the germline J gene. The CDR3 covers 17 residues. V lost 6 bases, J lost 0 bases, and 20 bases lay in between. Per the germline V gene, CDR1 is KGHSH and CDR2 is LQKENI.

Points on this clone: The read finishes 3 residues shy of the CDR3 end, and the germline J gene is used to complete it. The rearrangement joins TRBV2 to TRBJ2-7; TRBD2 might be the D (6 bases). This CDR3 has 13 residues. Trimming removed 11 bases from V and 0 bases from J, with 14 bases in between. Germline V gives CDR1 SNHLY, CDR2 FYNNEI. CDR3 DNA (partial): TGTGCCGGACTACGTGACAACTCCTACGAG. Amino acid sequence: CAGLRDNSYE. The CDR3 reads in full as CAGLRDNSYEQYF.

The sample holds many counts of this clone. The read ends 3 residues early relative to the CDR3; the germline J gene fills the gap. The V and J genes are TRBV12-3 or TRBV12-4 and TRBJ2-5; 9 bases agree with TRBD1. Trimming cost V 11 bases and J 7 bases; bases outside gene matches: 8. The CDR3 covers 12 residues. The chain's CDR3 is CASRDRDVTQYF. The part of the CDR3 DNA that was read is TGTGCCTCCAGGGACAGGGACGTGACC.